This is a list of T cell receptor beta chains from one sample in a study of control samples from healthy donors and cancer patients. The repertoire was sequenced with immunoSEQ multiplex PCR; TCRdb's copy has only in-frame clones and lacks some. The sample includes roughly 140,000 clones, 75% to 90% of them seen just once. The material sequenced was blood. These receptor sequences come from a man aged 25-45 years in good health. The CDR3 runs from the conserved cysteine through the conserved F or W. The D gene is left open where the match is weak. Not all rows give a size; the values are once, few, many and, for expanded clones, a class.

D,size,V,J,CDR3,DNA
TRBD1,.,TRBV13,TRBJ1-1,CASRGNGQENTEAFF,TGTGCCAGCAGGGGTAACGGACAGGAGAACACTGAAGCTTTCTTT
.,.,TRBV27,TRBJ2-2,CASSSLGEITTGELFF,TGTGCCAGCAGCTCATTGGGGGAGATTACCACCGGGGAGCTGTTTTTT
.,.,TRBV29-1,TRBJ1-5,CSVEEGGNSNQPQHF,TGCAGCGTTGAAGAGGGAGGGAATAGCAATCAGCCCCAGCATTTT
.,.,TRBV4-1,TRBJ2-7,CASSSEGSYEQYF,TGCGCCAGCAGCAGTGAAGGCAGCTACGAGCAGTACTTC
TRBD1,.,TRBV9,TRBJ2-7,CASSVERTGSYEQYF,TGTGCCAGCAGCGTAGAACGGACAGGGTCCTACGAGCAGTACTTC
.,once,TRBV7-2,TRBJ2-3,CASTRDKRTDTQYF,TGTGCCAGCACTCGGGACAAACGCACAGATACGCAGTATTTT
.,.,TRBV13,TRBJ2-3,CASSLTQFTDTQYF,TGTGCCAGCAGCTTAACTCAGTTCACAGATACGCAGTATTTT
TRBD1,.,TRBV7-3,TRBJ1-1,CASSLKGQGNTEAFF,TGTGCCAGCAGCTTAAAAGGACAGGGGAACACTGAAGCTTTCTTT
.,.,TRBV7-3,TRBJ2-3,CASSSSTDTQYF,TGTGCCAGCAGCTCTAGCACAGATACGCAGTATTTT
TRBD2,once,TRBV6-2/TRBV6-3,TRBJ2-1,CASSYSGGDYNEQFF,TGTGCCAGCAGTTATAGCGGGGGGGATTACAATGAGCAGTTCTTC
.,few,TRBV7-2,TRBJ2-3,CASSLLAESTDTQYF,TGTGCCAGCAGCCTATTGGCAGAAAGCACAGATACGCAGTATTTT
TRBD2,.,TRBV9,TRBJ2-7,CASSAGTSAYEQYF,TGTGCCAGCAGCGCAGGGACTAGCGCTTACGAGCAGTACTTC
.,.,TRBV24-1,TRBJ2-7,CATGQAPGEQYF,TGTGCCACCGGGCAGGCGCCAGGCGAGCAGTACTTC
.,.,TRBV5-1,TRBJ2-7,CASSLRRNSYEQYF,TGCGCCAGCAGCTTGCGGCGTAATTCCTACGAGCAGTACTTC
.,many,TRBV2,TRBJ1-2,CASSENLGDGYTF,TGTGCCAGCAGTGAGAATTTAGGGGATGGCTACACCTTC
.,.,TRBV19,TRBJ2-2,CASSFGVSNTGELFF,TGTGCCAGTAGTTTTGGGGTATCGAACACCGGGGAGCTGTTTTTT
.,.,TRBV5-1,TRBJ1-2,CASSLVWVMAGWDSTNYGYTF,TGCGCCAGCAGCTTGGTCTGGGTTATGGCGGGATGGGATTCGACTAACTATGGCTACACCTTC
.,.,TRBV27,TRBJ1-2,CASSLRAVETTPYNYGYTF,TGTGCCAGCAGTTTACGGGCAGTAGAAACTACCCCCTATAACTATGGCTACACCTTC
.,.,TRBV6-1,TRBJ2-7,CASSDDRTYEQYF,TGTGCCAGCAGTGACGACAGAACCTACGAGCAGTACTTC
TRBD1,few,TRBV7-8,TRBJ2-7,CASSGDRGAEQYF,TGTGCCAGCAGCGGGGACAGGGGTGCCGAGCAGTACTTC
TRBD2,.,TRBV7-3,TRBJ2-7,CASSELAGGPEQYF,TGTGCCAGCAGCGAACTAGCGGGGGGACCCGAGCAGTACTTC
TRBD1,.,TRBV4-3,TRBJ1-2,CASSPNRGLSYGYTF,TGCGCCAGCAGCCCGAACAGGGGGCTCAGCTATGGCTACACCTTC
TRBD2,.,TRBV9,TRBJ2-5,CASSVSSGGVETQYF,TGTGCCAGCAGCGTCTCTAGCGGGGGGGTTGAGACCCAGTACTTC
TRBD2,few,TRBV5-1,TRBJ2-7,CASSSAAGGPYEQYF,TGCGCCAGCAGCTCCGCGGCGGGGGGCCCCTACGAGCAGTACTTC
.,.,TRBV3-1/TRBV3-2,TRBJ2-5,CASSQLGTGNIQEAQYF,TGTGCCAGCAGCCAACTAGGGACTGGAAACATCCAAGAGGCCCAGTACTTC
.,.,TRBV9,TRBJ2-3,CASSPRTETDTQYF,TGTGCCAGCAGCCCCCGGACAGAAACAGATACGCAGTATTTT
TRBD1,.,TRBV27,TRBJ2-3,CASSVGTAWRTDTQYF,TGTGCCAGCAGCGTGGGGACAGCCTGGCGCACAGATACGCAGTATTTT
.,.,TRBV24-1,TRBJ2-7,CATSDVSSYEQYF,TGTGCCACCAGTGATGTGAGCTCCTACGAGCAGTACTTC
TRBD1,.,TRBV24-1,TRBJ1-1,CATSDAGGNTEAFF,TGTGCCACCAGTGACGCAGGGGGAAACACTGAAGCTTTCTTT